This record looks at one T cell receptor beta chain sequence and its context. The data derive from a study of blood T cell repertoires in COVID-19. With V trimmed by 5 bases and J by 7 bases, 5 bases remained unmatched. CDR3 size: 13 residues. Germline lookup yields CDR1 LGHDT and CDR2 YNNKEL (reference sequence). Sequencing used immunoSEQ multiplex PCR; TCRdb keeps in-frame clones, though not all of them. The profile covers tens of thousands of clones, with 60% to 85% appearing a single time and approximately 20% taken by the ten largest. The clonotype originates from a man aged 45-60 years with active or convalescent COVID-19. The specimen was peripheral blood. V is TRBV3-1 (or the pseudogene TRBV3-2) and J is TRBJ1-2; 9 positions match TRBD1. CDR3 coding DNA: TGTGCCAGCAGCAGGGGACAGGGCGGTGGCTACACCTTC. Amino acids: CASSRGQGGGYTF.